This entry features one T cell receptor (beta chain) sequence. Its cognate antigen is unknown. TCRdb's copy holds only in-frame clones and misses some; the assay was immunoSEQ multiplex PCR. The sample consists of 90,000 to 100,000 clones, approximately 91% of them appearing once. The sample is drawn from a study of T cells in localized non-small cell lung cancer. The CDR3 has 13 residues. Germline-derived CDR1 and CDR2 are MNHEY and SMNVEV (reference sequence). V lost 8 bases and J 5 bases, leaving 16 bases between the germline ends. Study-wide findings and caveats: It remains possible that heterogeneity exists, since only one tumor region was sequenced. In adjacent lung, a median about 54 of the top 100 tumor clones were found. Measurement of T cell clonality placed uninvolved adjacent lung highest, above the level in tumor. Patients showing higher blood T cell density tended to see longer overall survival.

This clonotype was sampled from a woman aged 35-75 years with stage II squamous cell lung carcinoma. The specimen was PBMCs, collected before any cancer treatment. This chain links TRBV27 with TRBJ2-7, with D possibly called TRBD1 or TRBD2 (5 bases each). The CDR3 is CASGAVGAHEQYF. In DNA form, the CDR3 reads TGTGCCAGCGGCGCCGTCGGGGCCCACGAGCAGTACTTC.